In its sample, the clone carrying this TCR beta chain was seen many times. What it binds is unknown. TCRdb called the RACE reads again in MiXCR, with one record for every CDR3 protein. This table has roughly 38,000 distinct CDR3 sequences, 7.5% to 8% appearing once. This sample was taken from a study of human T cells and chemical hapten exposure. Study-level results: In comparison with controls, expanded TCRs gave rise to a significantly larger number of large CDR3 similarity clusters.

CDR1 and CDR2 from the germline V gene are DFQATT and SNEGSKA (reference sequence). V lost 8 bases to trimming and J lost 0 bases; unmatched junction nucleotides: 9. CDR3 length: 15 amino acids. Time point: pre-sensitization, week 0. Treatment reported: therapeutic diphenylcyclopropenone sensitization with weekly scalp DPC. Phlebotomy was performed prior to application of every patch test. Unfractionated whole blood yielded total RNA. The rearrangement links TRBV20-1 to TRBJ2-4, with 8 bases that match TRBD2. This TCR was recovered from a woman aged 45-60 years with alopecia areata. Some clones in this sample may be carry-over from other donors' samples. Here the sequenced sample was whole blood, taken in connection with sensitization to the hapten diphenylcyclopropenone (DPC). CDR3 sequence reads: CSLSLAGVAKNIQYF. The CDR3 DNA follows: TGCAGTCTCTCCCTAGCGGGTGTAGCCAAAAACATTCAGTACTTC.